Presented here are 6 T cell receptor beta chains from one specimen sequenced in a study of cytomegalovirus exposure and HLA in healthy donors. The PCR was carried out with 60 Vbeta primers and 13 Jbeta primers. Libraries were prepared by immunoSEQ multiplex PCR; TCRdb keeps only in-frame clonotypes and omits some of them. The sample shows about 110,000 clones, roughly 80% of them seen only once. The specimen sequenced was PBMCs. The source of these receptors is a man under 40 in good health and CMV-seropositive.

The chain combines TRBV5-1 with TRBJ2-1; possible D gene TRBD1, 5 bases. CDR1 SGHRS and CDR2 YFSETQ come from the germline V gene. The CDR3 has 16 residues. V lost 0 bases, J lost 0 bases, and 10 bases lay in between. The CDR3 sequence is CASSLEGSRSYNEQFF. Written as DNA, the CDR3 is TGCGCCAGCAGCTTGGAGGGGTCCCGCTCCTACAATGAGCAGTTCTTC. Full variable domain (outside the CDR3, taken from reference TRBV5-1 and TRBJ2-1): KAGVTQTPRYLIKTRGQQVTLSCSPISGHRSVSWYQQTPGQGLQFLFEYFSETQRNKGNFPGRFSGRQFSNSRSEMNVSTLELGDSALYLCASSLEGSRSYNEQFFGPGTRLTVL.

The J gene is TRBJ2-3, the V gene TRBV5-1, with TRBD2 as a possible D gene (5 bases). CDR1 is SGHRS, CDR2 YFSETQ, per germline. Trimming stripped 4 bases from V and 0 bases from J, with 15 bases between. The CDR3 loop spans 16 amino acids. CDR3 in DNA: TGCGCCAGCAGCGACCTGGGAGTTCCTAGCACAGATACGCAGTATTTT. Translation: CASSDLGVPSTDTQYF.

This chain uses TRBV7-8 with TRBJ1-6; TRBD1 matches 7 bases. Unmatched junction bases numbered 4, after V lost 5 bases and J lost 0 bases. The germline gives CDR1 SGHVS, CDR2 FQNEAQ. The CDR3 is 16 amino acids. The CDR3, as DNA: TGTGCCAGCAGCCAGAGGGACAGCTCCTATAATTCACCCCTCCACTTT. It encodes CASSQRDSSYNSPLHF.

This clone was seen just once. Here the CDR3 reads CASSPGTAYNEQFF. CDR3 sequence (DNA): TGTGCCAGCAGTCCCGGGACAGCTTACAATGAGCAGTTCTTC. J is TRBJ2-1 and V is TRBV27; 7 nucleotides align to TRBD1. Germline V gene lookup returns CDR1 MNHEY and CDR2 SMNVEV (reference sequence). The CDR3 covers 14 residues. The J segment lost 4 bases and the V segment lost 5 bases, leaving 5 bases of the junction unmatched.

This clone is a singleton in its sample. CDR3 protein: CASSLLIRLPGNTIYF. CDR3 bases: TGTGCCAGCAGCCTTCTAATTAGACTGCCCGGAAACACCATATATTTT. The chain combines TRBV7-9 with TRBJ1-3; no reliable D call. V lost 5 bases to trimming and J lost 4 bases, with 18 bases between them. The CDR3 is 16 amino acids. Germline V gene data show CDR1 as SEHNR and CDR2 as FQNEAQ (reference sequence). The full variable domain, with the rest looked up from reference TRBV7-9 and TRBJ1-3, is DTGVSQNPRHKITKRGQNVTFRCDPISEHNRLYWYRQTLGQGPEFLTYFQNEAQLEKSRLLSDRFSAERPKGSFSTLEIQRTEQGDSAMYLCASSLLIRLPGNTIYFGEGSWLTVV.

The gene calls are TRBV7-8 and TRBJ2-6; D is perhaps TRBD1 (6 bases). Germline V gene data show CDR1 as SGHVS and CDR2 as FQNEAQ. Trimming stripped 5 bases from V and 0 bases from J, with 14 bases between. The CDR3 has 17 amino acids. CDR3 sequence reads: CASSPRTANSGANVLTF. In DNA, the CDR3 is TGTGCCAGCAGCCCCCGGACAGCGAACTCTGGGGCCAACGTCCTGACTTTC.